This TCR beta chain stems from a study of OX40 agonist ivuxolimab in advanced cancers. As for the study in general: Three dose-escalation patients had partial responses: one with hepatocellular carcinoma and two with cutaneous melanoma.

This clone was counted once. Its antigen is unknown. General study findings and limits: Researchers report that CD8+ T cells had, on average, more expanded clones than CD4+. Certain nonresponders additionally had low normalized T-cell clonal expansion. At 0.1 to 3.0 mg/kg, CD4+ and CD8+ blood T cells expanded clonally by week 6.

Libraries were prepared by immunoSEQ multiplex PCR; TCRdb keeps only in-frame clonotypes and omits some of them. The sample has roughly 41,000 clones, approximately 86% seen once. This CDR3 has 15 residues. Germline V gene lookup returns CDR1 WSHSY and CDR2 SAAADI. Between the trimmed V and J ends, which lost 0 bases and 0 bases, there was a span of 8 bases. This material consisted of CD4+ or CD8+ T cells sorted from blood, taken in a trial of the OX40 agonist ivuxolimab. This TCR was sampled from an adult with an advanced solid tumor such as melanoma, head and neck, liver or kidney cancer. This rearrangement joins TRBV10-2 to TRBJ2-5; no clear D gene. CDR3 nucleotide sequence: TGCGCCAGCAGTGAGTCAGGCCTCTACCAAGAGACCCAGTACTTC. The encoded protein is CASSESGLYQETQYF.